Shown below are 9 T cell receptor beta chains from a single sample sequenced in a study of cytomegalovirus exposure and HLA in healthy donors (dated by TCRdb to about 2017). The library was generated by the immunoSEQ multiplex PCR assay. Here the immuneACCESS table is served through TCRdb, limited to in-frame sequences with V and J called. Missing clones are a known gap in these copies; in checked studies unresolved V genes cover under half, and the rest lacks a known reason. A total of approximately 130,000 clones appear in this sample, over 85% of them only once. 1.5% to 2% of the sample belongs to the ten largest clones. The specimen sequenced was PBMCs. Receptors were obtained from a woman younger than 30 in good health and CMV-seronegative.

CDR3 DNA sequence: TGTGCCAGCAGCCCCGGGACAGGGGCAAGCAATCAGCCCCAGCATTTT. As protein: CASSPGTGASNQPQHF. The J gene is TRBJ1-5, the V gene TRBV9; TRBD1 agrees at 10 bases. The trim removed 4 bases at V and 1 base at J, leaving 5 bases unmatched. The CDR3 runs to 16 residues. The germline V gene encodes CDR1 SGDLS and CDR2 YYNGEE.

V is TRBV6-5 and J is TRBJ2-1, with TRBD1 matching over 11 bases. Trimming took 2 bases from V and 6 from J; bases not matched to a gene: 3. Germline-derived CDR1 and CDR2 are MNHEY and SVGAGI. The CDR3 has 15 residues. CDR3 in DNA: TGTGCCAGCAGTTACGGGGGGACAGGGGGCAATGAGCAGTTCTTC. Its translation: CASSYGGTGGNEQFF.

This clone was counted a few times. The gene calls are TRBV28 and TRBJ1-2; 8 bases agree with TRBD1. CDR3 length: 15 residues. CDR1 and CDR2 from the germline V gene are MDHEN and SYDVKM. The V segment lost 10 bases and the J segment 3 bases; nucleotides outside the gene matches: 13. The CDR3 nucleotides are TGTGCCATTCCCAGCTATCAGGGGGCGGACTATGGCTACACCTTC. Amino acids: CAIPSYQGADYGYTF.

The gene calls are TRBV5-1 and TRBJ2-7; 8 nucleotides match TRBD1. The CDR3 runs to 15 residues. V shed 4 bases, J shed 0 bases, and the junction held 6 bases outside the gene matches. CDR1 SGHRS and CDR2 YFSETQ come from the germline V gene. CDR3 residues: CASSPRQGSSYEQYF. The CDR3 DNA reads as TGCGCCAGCAGCCCCAGACAGGGGAGCTCCTACGAGCAGTACTTC.

The V gene is TRBV28, the J gene TRBJ2-3; TRBD2 aligns across 13 bases. The length of the CDR3 is 18 residues. V was clipped by 6 bases and J by 0 bases; unmatched bases: 9. From germline, CDR1 is MDHEN and CDR2 SYDVKM. The CDR3 DNA reads as TGTGCCAGCAGCCTACTAGCGGGAGGGGTTGGCAGCACAGATACGCAGTATTTT. Translated, it gives CASSLLAGGVGSTDTQYF.

V and J are TRBV28 and TRBJ1-3; 12 positions match TRBD1. V shed 6 bases, J shed 8 bases, and the junction held 5 bases outside the gene matches. In germline, CDR1 is MDHEN, CDR2 SYDVKM. The CDR3 loop spans 14 amino acids. This CDR3 reads CASRGQGALDTIYF. The CDR3 region has the DNA TGTGCCAGCAGGGGACAGGGGGCTCTTGACACCATATATTTT.

The chain combines TRBV9 with TRBJ2-2; no definite D call. This CDR3 has 12 residues. CDR1 and CDR2 (germline): SGDLS, YYNGEE. V gave up 3 bases and J gave up 6 bases, with 6 bases separating them. The CDR3 loop reads CASSERPGELFF. The CDR3 DNA is TGTGCCAGCAGCGAGCGTCCCGGGGAGCTGTTTTTT.

The chain combines TRBV28 with TRBJ1-2; the D gene is possibly TRBD1 (6 bases). CDR1 and CDR2 from the germline V gene are MDHEN and SYDVKM. The CDR3 runs 14 residues. V was trimmed by 6 bases and J by 2 bases, leaving 13 bases between them. The CDR3 reads CASSPIDRNYGYTF. CDR3 DNA sequence: TGTGCCAGCAGCCCCATCGACAGGAACTATGGCTACACCTTC.

The gene calls are TRBV15 and TRBJ2-4; a possible D gene is TRBD1 (5 bases). In germline, CDR1 is LNHNV, CDR2 YYDKDF (reference sequence). V was shortened by 4 bases and J by 9 bases, with 16 bases between the two germline ends. This CDR3 is built from 14 residues. The CDR3 reads CATSTSPRDFIQYF. CDR3 in DNA: TGTGCCACCAGCACGTCCCCCAGGGATTTCATTCAGTACTTC.